Sequencing of this TCR beta chain was carried out in a study of cytomegalovirus exposure and HLA in healthy donors. The PCR ran on 60 Vbeta and 13 Jbeta primers. Some clones are missing from TCRdb's copy, which holds only in-frame ones; the method was immunoSEQ multiplex PCR. This sample has about 150,000 clones, with about 77% found just once. The length of the CDR3 is 15 residues. V lost 3 bases, J lost 1 base, and 11 bases lay in between. Germline assignment: CDR1 SGHTS and CDR2 YDEGEE. The sequence came from a woman aged 40 to 50 in good health and CMV-seronegative. The sample taken for sequencing was PBMCs. V gene TRBV5-8 combines with J gene TRBJ2-1, with D possibly being TRBD1 (5 bases). The CDR3 is CASSSQGNSYNEQFF. In nucleotides, the CDR3 is TGTGCCAGCAGCTCCCAGGGAAATTCCTACAATGAGCAGTTCTTC. The full variable domain, in which reference TRBV5-8 and TRBJ2-1 provide the parts outside the CDR3, is EAGVTQSPTHLIKTRGQQATLRCSPISGHTSVYWYQQALGLGLQFLLWYDEGEERNRGNFPPRFSGRQFPNYSSELNVNALELEDSALYLCASSSQGNSYNEQFFGPGTRLTVL.